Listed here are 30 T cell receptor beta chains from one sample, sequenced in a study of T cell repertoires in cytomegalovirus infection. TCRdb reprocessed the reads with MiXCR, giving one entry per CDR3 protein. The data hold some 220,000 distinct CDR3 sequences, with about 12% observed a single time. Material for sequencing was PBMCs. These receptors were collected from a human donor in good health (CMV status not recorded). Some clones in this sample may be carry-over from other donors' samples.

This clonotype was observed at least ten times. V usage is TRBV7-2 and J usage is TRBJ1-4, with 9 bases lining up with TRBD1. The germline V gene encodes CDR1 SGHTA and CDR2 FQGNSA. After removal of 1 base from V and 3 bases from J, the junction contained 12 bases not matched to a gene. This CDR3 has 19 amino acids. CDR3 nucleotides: TGTGCCAGCAGCTTAGAGCTGGGGGGACAGGGCCTTGCTAATGAAAAACTGTTTTTT. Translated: CASSLELGGQGLANEKLFF.

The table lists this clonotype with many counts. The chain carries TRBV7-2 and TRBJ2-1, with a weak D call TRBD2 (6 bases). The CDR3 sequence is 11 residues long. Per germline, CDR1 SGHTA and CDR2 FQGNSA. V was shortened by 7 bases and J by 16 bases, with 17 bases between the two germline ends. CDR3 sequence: CASTSGGVTFF. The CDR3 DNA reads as TGTGCCAGCACCTCCGGCGGGGTAACCTTCTTC.

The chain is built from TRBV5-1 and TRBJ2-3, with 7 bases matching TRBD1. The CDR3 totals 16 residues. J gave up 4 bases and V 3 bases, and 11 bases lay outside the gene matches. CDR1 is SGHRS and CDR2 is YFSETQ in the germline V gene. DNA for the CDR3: TGCGCCAGCAGCTGGACAGGATCCTCCGGTCCAGATACGCAGTATTTT. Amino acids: CASSWTGSSGPDTQYF. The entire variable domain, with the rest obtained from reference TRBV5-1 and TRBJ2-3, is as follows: KAGVTQTPRYLIKTRGQQVTLSCSPISGHRSVSWYQQTPGQGLQFLFEYFSETQRNKGNFPGRFSGRQFSNSRSEMNVSTLELGDSALYLCASSWTGSSGPDTQYFGPGTRLTVL.

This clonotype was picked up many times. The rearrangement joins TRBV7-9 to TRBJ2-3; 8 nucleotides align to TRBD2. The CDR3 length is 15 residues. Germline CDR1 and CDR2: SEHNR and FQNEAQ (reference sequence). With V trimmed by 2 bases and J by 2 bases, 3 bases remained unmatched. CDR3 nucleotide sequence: TGTGCCAGCAGCTTAAGGCGGGGGGACACAGATACGCAGTATTTT. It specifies CASSLRRGDTDTQYF.

The CDR3 sequence: CSATRDSYEQYF. The CDR3 nucleotides read TGCAGTGCTACGCGGGATTCCTACGAGCAGTACTTC. The rearrangement joins TRBV20-1 to TRBJ2-7, with D maybe TRBD2 (6 bases). With 4 bases removed from V and 1 base from J, the gap between germline ends came to 8 bases. CDR1 is DFQATT, CDR2 SNEGSKA, per germline (reference sequence). The CDR3 is 12 amino acids.

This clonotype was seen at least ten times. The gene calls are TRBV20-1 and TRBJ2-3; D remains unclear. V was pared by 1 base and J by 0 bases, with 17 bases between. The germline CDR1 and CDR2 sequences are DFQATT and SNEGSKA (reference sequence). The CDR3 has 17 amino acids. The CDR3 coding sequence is TGCAGTGCTAGAGTCCTCACTGGCGAAGGAAGCACAGATACGCAGTATTTT. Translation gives CSARVLTGEGSTDTQYF.

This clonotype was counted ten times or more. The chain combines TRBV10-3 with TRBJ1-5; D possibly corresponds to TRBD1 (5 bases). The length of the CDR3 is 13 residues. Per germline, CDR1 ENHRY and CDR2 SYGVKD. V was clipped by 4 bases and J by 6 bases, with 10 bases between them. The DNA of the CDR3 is TGTGCCATCAGTGCTTCGGGGGGTCAGCCCCAGCATTTT. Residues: CAISASGGQPQHF.

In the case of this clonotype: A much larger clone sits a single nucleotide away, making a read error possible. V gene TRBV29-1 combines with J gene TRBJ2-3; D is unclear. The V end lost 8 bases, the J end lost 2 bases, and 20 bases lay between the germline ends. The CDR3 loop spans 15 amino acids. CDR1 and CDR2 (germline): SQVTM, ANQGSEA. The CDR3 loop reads CSIVWQTLPTDTQYF. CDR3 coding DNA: TGCAGCATTGTTTGGCAGACCCTTCCCACAGATACGCAGTATTTT.

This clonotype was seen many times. CDR3 DNA: TGTGCCAGCAGCTTGGGGGGGGCCGCAAATGAGCAGTTCTTC. Translating gives CASSLGGAANEQFF. The V call is TRBV7-2, the J call TRBJ2-1; maybe TRBD2 (7 bases). The CDR3 covers 14 residues. In germline, CDR1 is SGHTA, CDR2 FQGNSA. With 3 bases removed from V and 7 bases from J, the gap between germline ends came to 13 bases. Together with reference TRBV7-2 and TRBJ2-1, the CDR3 gives the full variable domain: GAGVSQSPSNKVTEKGKDVELRCDPISGHTALYWYRQSLGQGLEFLIYFQGNSAPDKSGLPSDRFSAERTGGSVSTLTIQRTQQEDSAVYLCASSLGGAANEQFFGPGTRLTVL.

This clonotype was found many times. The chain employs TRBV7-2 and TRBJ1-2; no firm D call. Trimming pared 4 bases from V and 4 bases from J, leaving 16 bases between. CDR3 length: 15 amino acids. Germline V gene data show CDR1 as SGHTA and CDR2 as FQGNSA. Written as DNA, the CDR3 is TGTGCCAGCAGCTCCCGCCAAATCTCTGTCTATGGCTACACCTTC. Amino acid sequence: CASSSRQISVYGYTF.

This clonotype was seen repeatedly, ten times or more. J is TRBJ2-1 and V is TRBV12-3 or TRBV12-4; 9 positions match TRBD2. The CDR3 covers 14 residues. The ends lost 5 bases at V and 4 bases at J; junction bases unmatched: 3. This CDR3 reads CASSPGLAYNEQFF. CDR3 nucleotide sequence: TGTGCCAGCAGTCCTGGACTAGCGTACAATGAGCAGTTCTTC.

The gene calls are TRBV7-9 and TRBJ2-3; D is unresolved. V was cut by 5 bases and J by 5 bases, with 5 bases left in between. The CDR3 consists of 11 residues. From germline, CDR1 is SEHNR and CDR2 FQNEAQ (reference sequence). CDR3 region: CASSPQDTQYF. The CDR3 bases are TGTGCCAGCAGCCCTCAAGATACGCAGTATTTT.

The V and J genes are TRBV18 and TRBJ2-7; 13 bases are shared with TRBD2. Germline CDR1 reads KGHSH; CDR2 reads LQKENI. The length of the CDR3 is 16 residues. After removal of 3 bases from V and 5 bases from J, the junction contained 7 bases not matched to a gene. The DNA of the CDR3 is TGTGCCAGCTCACCTTACGGACTAGCGGGAGTGGACGAGCAGTACTTC. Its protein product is CASSPYGLAGVDEQYF.

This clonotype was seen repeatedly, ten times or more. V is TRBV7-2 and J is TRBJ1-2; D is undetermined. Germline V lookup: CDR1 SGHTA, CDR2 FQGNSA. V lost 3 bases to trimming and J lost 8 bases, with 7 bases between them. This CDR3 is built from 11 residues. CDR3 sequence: CASSFKWGYTF. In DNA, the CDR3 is TGTGCCAGCAGCTTTAAGTGGGGCTACACCTTC. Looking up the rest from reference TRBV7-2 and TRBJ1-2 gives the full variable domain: GAGVSQSPSNKVTEKGKDVELRCDPISGHTALYWYRQSLGQGLEFLIYFQGNSAPDKSGLPSDRFSAERTGGSVSTLTIQRTQQEDSAVYLCASSFKWGYTFGSGTRLTVV.

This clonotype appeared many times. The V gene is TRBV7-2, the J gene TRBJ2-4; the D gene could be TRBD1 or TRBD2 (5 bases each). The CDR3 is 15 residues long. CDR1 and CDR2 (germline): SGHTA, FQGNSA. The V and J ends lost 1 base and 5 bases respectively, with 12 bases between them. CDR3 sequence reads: CASSLDPGTENIQYF. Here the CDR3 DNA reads TGTGCCAGCAGCTTAGATCCAGGGACGGAAAACATTCAGTACTTC.

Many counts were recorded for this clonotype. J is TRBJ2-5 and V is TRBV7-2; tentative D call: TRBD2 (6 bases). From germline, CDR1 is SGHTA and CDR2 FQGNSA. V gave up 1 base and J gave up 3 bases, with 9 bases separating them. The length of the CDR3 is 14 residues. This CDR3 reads CASSLVSGEETQYF. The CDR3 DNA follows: TGTGCCAGCAGCTTAGTTTCGGGAGAAGAGACCCAGTACTTC.

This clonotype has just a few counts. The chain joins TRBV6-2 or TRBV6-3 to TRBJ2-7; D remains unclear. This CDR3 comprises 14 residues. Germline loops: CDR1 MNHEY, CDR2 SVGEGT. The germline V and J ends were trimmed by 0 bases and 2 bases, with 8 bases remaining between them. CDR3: CASSYSTQPYEQYF. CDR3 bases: TGTGCCAGCAGTTACTCGACGCAACCCTACGAGCAGTACTTC.

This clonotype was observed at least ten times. CDR3 coding DNA: TGCGCCAGTCCCGGCAGACTAGCGGAGGACGAGCAGTACTTC. Translating it yields CASPGRLAEDEQYF. The chain uses TRBV4-1 and TRBJ2-7, with 9 bases fitting TRBD2. Per the germline V gene, CDR1 is MGHRA and CDR2 is YSYEKL. The CDR3 consists of 14 residues. With V trimmed by 9 bases and J by 5 bases, 11 bases remained unmatched.

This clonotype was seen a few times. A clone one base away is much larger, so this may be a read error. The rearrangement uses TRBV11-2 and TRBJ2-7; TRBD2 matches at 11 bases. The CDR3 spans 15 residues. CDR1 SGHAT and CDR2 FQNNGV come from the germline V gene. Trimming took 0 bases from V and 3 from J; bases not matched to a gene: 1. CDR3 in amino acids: CASSLETSGNYEQYF. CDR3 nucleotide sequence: TGTGCCAGCAGCTTAGAGACTAGCGGGAACTACGAGCAGTACTTC.

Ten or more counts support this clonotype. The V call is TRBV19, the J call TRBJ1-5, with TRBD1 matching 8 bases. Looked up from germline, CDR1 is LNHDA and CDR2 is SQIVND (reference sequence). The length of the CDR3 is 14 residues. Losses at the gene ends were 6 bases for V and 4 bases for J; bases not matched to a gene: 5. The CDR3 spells CASRSQGGNQPQHF. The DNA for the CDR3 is TGTGCCAGTAGATCACAGGGGGGAAATCAGCCCCAGCATTTT.

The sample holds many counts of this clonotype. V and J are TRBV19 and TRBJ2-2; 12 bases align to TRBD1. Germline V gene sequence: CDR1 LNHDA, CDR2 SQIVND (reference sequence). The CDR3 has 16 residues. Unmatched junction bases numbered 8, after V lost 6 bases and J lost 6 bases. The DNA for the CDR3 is TGTGCCAGTAGATGGGGGACAGGGGGCGTCGCCGGGGAGCTGTTTTTT. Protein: CASRWGTGGVAGELFF.

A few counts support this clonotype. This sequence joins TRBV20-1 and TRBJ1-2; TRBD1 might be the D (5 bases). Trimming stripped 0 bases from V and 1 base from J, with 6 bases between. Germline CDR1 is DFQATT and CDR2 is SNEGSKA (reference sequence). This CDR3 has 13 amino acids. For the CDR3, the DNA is TGCAGTGCTAGAGATGGGGGTAACTATGGCTACACCTTC. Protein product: CSARDGGNYGYTF.

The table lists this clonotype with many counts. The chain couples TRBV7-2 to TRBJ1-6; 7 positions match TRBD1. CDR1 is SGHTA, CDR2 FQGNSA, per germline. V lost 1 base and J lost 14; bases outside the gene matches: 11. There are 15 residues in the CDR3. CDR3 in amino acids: CASSLGTGAEGTLHF. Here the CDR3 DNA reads TGTGCCAGCAGCTTAGGGACAGGCGCGGAAGGGACCCTCCACTTT.

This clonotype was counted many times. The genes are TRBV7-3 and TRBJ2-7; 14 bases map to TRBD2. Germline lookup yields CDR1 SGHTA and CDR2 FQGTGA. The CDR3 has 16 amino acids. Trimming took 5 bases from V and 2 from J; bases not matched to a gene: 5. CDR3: CASSPGTSGRAYEQYF. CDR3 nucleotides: TGTGCCAGCAGCCCGGGGACTAGCGGGAGAGCCTACGAGCAGTACTTC.

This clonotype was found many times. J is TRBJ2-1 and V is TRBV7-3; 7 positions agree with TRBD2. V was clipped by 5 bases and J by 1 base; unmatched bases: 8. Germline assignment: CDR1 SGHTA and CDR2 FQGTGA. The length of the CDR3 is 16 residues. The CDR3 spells CASSLSSSGSYNEQFF. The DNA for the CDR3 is TGTGCCAGCAGCCTGAGTTCTAGCGGATCCTACAATGAGCAGTTCTTC. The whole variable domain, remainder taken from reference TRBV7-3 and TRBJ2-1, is GAGVSQTPSNKVTEKGKYVELRCDPISGHTALYWYRQSLGQGPEFLIYFQGTGAADDSGLPNDRFFAVRPEGSVSTLKIQRTERGDSAVYLCASSLSSSGSYNEQFFGPGTRLTVL.

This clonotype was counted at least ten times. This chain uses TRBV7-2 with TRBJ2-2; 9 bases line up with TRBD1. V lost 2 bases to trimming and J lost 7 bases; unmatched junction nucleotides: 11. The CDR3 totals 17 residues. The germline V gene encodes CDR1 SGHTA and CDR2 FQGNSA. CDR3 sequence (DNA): TGTGCCAGCAGCTTACCGGGGACAGGGATAAGGATCGGGGAGCTGTTTTTT. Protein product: CASSLPGTGIRIGELFF.

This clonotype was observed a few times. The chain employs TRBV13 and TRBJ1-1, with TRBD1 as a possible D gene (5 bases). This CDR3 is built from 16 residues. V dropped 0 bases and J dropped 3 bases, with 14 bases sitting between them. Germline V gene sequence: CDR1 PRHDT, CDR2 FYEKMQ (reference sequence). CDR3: CASSLGAGRGDTEAFF. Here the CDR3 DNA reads TGTGCCAGCAGCTTAGGCGCTGGTCGGGGGGACACTGAAGCTTTCTTT.

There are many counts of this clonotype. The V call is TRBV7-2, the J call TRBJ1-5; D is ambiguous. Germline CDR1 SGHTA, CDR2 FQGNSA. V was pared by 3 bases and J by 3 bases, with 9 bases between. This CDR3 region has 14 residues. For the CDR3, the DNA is TGTGCCAGCAGCTTTAGGGAGTTCAATCAGCCCCAGCATTTT. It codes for CASSFREFNQPQHF.

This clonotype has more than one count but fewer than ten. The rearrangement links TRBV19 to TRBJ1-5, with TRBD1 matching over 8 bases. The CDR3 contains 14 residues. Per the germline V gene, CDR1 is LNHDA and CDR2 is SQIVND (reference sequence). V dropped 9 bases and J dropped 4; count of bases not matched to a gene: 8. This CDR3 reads CASATGDPNQPQHF. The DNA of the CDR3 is TGTGCCAGCGCGACAGGGGACCCAAATCAGCCCCAGCATTTT.

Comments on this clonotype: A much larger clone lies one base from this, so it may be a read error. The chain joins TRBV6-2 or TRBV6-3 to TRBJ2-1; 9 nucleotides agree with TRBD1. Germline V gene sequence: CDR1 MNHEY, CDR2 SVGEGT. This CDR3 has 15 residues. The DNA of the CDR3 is TGTGCCCGCAGCATTACAGGGGGCCCCTACAATGAGCAGTTCTTC. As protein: CARSITGGPYNEQFF.